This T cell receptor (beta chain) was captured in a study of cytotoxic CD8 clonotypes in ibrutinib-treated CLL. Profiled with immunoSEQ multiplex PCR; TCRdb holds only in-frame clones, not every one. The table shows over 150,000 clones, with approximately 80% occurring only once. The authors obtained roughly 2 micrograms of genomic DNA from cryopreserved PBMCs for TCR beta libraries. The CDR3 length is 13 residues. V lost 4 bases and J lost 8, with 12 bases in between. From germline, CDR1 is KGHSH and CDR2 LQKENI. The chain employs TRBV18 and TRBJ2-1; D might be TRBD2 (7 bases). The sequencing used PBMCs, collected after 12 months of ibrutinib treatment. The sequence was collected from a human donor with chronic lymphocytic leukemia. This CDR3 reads CASSLGGAHEQFF. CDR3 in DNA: TGTGCCAGCTCACTAGGGGGGGCCCATGAGCAGTTCTTC.